The present TCR beta chain was sequenced within a study of regulatory T cells in long-lasting Graves disease. Across the whole study: Antithyroid drug use was under 3 months in newly diagnosed Graves' patients.

Specified time point: newly diagnosed GD, antithyroid drugs for less than 3 months. PBMCs were the source of the RNA used for TCR sequencing. Library construction for TCR beta used iRepertoire HTBI primers and Arm-PCR of CDR3 regions. Methods used by the authors: Overall, samples carried around 68 TRBV and about 14 TRBJ segments. From the multiplex PCR reads, TCRdb called clonotypes with MiXCR, one entry per CDR3 protein. These V and J calls rely on TCRdb rather than the paper's analysis. The data show a few hundred thousand distinct CDR3 sequences, roughly a sixth seen once. In this sample, this clonotype turned up a few times. Antigen unknown. Study conclusions and caveats: Whereas more than 950 public clonotypes were shared by new patients, persistent patients shared more, at over 2,500.

Germline V gene sequence: CDR1 MNHNS, CDR2 SASEGT. The CDR3 runs to 14 residues. The V and J ends lost 4 bases and 4 bases respectively, with 13 bases between them. The same sample was also studied in work on T cells in Graves' hyperthyroidism and ophthalmopathy.

Material: peripheral blood mononuclear cells (PBMCs), obtained at new diagnosis, from a patient treated with antithyroid drugs. This TCR was sampled from a man aged 40-49 years with Graves disease. The V gene is TRBV6-1, the J gene TRBJ1-2; possible D gene TRBD1, 6 bases. The CDR3: CASSVQGPRYGYTF. The CDR3 DNA follows: TGTGCCAGCAGTGTACAGGGCCCTCGCTATGGCTACACCTTC.